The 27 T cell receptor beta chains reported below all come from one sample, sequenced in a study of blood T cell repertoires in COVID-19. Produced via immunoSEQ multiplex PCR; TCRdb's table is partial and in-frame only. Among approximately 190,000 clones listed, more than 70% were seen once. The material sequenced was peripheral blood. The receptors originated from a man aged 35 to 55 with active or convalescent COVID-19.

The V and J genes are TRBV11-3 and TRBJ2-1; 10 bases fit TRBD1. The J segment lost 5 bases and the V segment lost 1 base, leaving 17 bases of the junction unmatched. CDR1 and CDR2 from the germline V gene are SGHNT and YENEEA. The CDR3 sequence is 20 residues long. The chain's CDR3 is CASSLGIGDRGLLWDNEQFF. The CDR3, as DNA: TGTGCCAGCAGCTTAGGGATTGGGGACAGGGGACTCCTTTGGGACAATGAGCAGTTCTTC. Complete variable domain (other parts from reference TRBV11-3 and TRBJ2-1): EAGVVQSPRYKIIEKKQPVAFWCNPISGHNTLYWYLQNLGQGPELLIRYENEEAVDDSQLPKDRFSAERLKGVDSTLKIQPAELGDSAVYLCASSLGIGDRGLLWDNEQFFGPGTRLTVL.

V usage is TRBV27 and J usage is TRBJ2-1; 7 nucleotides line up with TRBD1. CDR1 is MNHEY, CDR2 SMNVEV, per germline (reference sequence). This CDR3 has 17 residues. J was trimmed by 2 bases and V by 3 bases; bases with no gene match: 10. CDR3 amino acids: CASSFSTGISTYNEQFF. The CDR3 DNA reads TGTGCCAGCAGTTTCTCGACAGGGATTAGCACCTACAATGAGCAGTTCTTC.

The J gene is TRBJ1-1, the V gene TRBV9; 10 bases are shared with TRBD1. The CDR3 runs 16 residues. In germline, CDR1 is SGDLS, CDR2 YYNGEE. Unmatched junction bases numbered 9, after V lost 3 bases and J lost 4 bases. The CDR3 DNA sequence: TGTGCCAGCAGCGCCTATGACAGGGGGCAGACCACTGAAGCTTTCTTT. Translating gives CASSAYDRGQTTEAFF.

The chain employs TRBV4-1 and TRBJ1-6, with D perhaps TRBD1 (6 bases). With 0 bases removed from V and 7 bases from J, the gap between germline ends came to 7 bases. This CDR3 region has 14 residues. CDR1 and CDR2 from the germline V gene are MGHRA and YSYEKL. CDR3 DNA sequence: TGCGCCAGCAGCCAAGAACAGGGAAATTCACCCCTCCACTTT. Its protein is CASSQEQGNSPLHF.

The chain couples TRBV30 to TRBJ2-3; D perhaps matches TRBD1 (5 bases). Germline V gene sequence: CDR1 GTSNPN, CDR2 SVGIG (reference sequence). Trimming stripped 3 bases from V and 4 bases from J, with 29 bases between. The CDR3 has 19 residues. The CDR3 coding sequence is TGTGCCTGGAGCGACAGCGCCCTACTTGGCACGTTCAGCGCAGATACGCAGTATTTT. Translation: CAWSDSALLGTFSADTQYF.

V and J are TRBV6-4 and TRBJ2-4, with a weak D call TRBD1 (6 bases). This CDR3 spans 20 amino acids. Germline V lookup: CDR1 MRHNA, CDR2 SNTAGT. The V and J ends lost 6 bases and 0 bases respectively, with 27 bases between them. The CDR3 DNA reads TGTGCCAGCAGACCTCACCAAGACAGGAACCCCAAGATAGCCAAAAACATTCAGTACTTC. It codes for CASRPHQDRNPKIAKNIQYF.

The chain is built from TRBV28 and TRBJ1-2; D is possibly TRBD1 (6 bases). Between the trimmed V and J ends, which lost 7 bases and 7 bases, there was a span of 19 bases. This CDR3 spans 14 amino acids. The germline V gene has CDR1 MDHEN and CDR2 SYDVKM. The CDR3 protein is CASIITAGGGGYTF. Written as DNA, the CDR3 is TGTGCCAGCATCATTACGGCGGGGGGCGGTGGCTACACCTTC.

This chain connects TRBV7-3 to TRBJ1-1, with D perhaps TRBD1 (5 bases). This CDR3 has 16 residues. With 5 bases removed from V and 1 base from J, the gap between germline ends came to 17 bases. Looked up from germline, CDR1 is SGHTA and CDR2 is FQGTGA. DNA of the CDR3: TGTGCCAGCAGCCCAATCCCCGGGGGGGGGAACACTGAAGCTTTCTTT. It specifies CASSPIPGGGNTEAFF.

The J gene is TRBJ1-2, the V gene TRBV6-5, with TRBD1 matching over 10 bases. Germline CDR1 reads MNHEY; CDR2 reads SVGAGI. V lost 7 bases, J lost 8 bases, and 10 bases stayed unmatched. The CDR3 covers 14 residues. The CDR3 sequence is CASTPGTGERGYTF. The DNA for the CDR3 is TGTGCCAGCACCCCCGGGACAGGGGAACGCGGCTACACCTTC.

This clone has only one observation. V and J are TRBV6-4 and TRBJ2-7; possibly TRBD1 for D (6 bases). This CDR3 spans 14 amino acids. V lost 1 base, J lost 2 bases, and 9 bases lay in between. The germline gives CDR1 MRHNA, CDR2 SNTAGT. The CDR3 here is CASSDFEGAYEQYF. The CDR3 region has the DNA TGTGCCAGCAGTGACTTCGAGGGGGCCTACGAGCAGTACTTC.

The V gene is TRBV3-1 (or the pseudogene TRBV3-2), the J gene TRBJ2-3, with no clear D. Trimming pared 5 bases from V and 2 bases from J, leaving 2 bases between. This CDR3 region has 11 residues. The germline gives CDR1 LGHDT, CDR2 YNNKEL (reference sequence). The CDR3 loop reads CASSYTDTQYF. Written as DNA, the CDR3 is TGTGCCAGCAGCTACACAGATACGCAGTATTTT.

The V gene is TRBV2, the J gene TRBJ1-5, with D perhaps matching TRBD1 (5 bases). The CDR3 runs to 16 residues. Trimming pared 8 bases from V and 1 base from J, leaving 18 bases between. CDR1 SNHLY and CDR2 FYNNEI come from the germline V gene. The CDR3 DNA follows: TGTGCCAGCGGAGGGGTGGGCGCGCACAGCAATCAGCCCCAGCATTTT. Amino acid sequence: CASGGVGAHSNQPQHF.

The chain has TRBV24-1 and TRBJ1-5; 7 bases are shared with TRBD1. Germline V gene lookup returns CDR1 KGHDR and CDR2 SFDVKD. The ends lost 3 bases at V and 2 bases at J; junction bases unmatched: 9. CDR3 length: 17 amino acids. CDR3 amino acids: CATSDADRVRGNQPQHF. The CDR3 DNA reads TGTGCCACCAGTGATGCCGACAGGGTTCGGGGCAATCAGCCCCAGCATTTT.

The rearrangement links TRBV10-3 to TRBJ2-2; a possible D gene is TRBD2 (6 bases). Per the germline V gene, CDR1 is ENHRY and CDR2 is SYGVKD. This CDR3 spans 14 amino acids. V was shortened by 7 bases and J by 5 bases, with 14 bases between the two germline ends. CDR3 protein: CAIIRDSGTGELFF. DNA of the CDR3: TGTGCCATCATCCGGGACTCAGGAACCGGGGAGCTGTTTTTT.

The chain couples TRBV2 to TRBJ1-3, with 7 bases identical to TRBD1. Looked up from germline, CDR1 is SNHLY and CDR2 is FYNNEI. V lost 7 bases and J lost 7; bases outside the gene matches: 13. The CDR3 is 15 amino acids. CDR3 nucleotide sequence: TGTGCCAGCACGAACTCCCGGGGACAGACGAACACCATATATTTT. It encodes CASTNSRGQTNTIYF.

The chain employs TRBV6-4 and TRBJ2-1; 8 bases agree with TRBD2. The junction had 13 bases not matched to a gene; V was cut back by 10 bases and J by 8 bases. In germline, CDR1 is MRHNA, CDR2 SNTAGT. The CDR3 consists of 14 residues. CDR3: CATSRSGRTYEQFF. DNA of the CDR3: TGTGCCACCTCTCGGAGCGGGAGAACCTATGAGCAGTTCTTC.

For the CDR3, the DNA is TGTGCCAGCAGCCCGACAGGGGGCTCGTACGAGCAGTACTTC. The encoded protein is CASSPTGGSYEQYF. J is TRBJ2-7 and V is TRBV11-2; TRBD1 agrees at 10 bases. The germline CDR1 and CDR2 sequences are SGHAT and FQNNGV. The trim removed 5 bases at V and 4 bases at J, leaving 5 bases unmatched. This CDR3 comprises 14 residues.

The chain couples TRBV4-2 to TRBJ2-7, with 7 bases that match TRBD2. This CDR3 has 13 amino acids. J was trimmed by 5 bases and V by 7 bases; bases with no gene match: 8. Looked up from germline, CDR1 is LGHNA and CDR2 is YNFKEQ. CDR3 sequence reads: CASKPAGANEQYF. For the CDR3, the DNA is TGTGCCAGCAAGCCCGCGGGAGCTAACGAGCAGTACTTC.

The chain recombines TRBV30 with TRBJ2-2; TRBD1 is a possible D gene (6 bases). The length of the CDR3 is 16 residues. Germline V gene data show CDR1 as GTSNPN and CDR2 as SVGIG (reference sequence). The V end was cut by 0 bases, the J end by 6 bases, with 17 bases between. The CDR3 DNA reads TGTGCCTGGAGTGTACCCCTGGGCAGGGGTCCCGGGGAGCTGTTTTTT. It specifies CAWSVPLGRGPGELFF.

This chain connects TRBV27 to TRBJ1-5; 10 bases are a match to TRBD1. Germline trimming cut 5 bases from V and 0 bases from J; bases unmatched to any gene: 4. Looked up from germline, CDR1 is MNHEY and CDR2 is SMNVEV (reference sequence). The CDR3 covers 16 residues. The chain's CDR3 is CASSETGGLSNQPQHF. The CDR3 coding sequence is TGTGCCAGCAGTGAGACAGGGGGCCTTAGCAATCAGCCCCAGCATTTT.

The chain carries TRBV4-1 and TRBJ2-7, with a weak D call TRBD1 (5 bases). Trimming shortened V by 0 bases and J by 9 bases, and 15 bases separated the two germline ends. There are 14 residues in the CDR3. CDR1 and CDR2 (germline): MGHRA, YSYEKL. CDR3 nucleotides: TGCGCCAGCAGCCAAGATAATCCAGGGTCGGGGCAGTACTTC. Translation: CASSQDNPGSGQYF.

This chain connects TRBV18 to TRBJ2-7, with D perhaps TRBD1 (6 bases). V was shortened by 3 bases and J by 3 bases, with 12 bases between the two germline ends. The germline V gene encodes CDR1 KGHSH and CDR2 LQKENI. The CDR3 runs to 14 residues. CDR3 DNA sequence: TGTGCCAGCTCACCCTCGACAGGAGGCTACGAGCAGTACTTC. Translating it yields CASSPSTGGYEQYF.

CDR3 residues: CASRDRGLNYGYTF. CDR3 nucleotides: TGTGCCAGTAGGGACAGGGGCTTAAACTATGGCTACACCTTC. J is TRBJ1-2 and V is TRBV19; TRBD1 aligns across 9 bases. This CDR3 has 14 residues. Germline V gene data show CDR1 as LNHDA and CDR2 as SQIVND (reference sequence). V lost 6 bases to trimming and J lost 2 bases; unmatched junction nucleotides: 4.

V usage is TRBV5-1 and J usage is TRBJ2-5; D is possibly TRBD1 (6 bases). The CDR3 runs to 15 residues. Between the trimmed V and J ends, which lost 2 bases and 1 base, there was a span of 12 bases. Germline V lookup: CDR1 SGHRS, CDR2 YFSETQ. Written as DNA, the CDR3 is TGCGCCAGCAGCTTTGGACAGAGAACCCAAGAGACCCAGTACTTC. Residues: CASSFGQRTQETQYF.

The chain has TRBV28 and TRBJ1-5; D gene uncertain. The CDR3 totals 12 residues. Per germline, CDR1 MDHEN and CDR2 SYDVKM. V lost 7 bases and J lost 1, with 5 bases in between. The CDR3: CASTSSNQPQHF. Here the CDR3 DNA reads TGTGCCAGCACCTCGAGCAATCAGCCCCAGCATTTT. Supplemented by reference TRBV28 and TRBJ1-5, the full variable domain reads DVKVTQSSRYLVKRTGEKVFLECVQDMDHENMFWYRQDPGLGLRLIYFSYDVKMKEKGDIPEGYSVSREKKERFSLILESASTNQTSMYLCASTSSNQPQHFGDGTRLSIL.

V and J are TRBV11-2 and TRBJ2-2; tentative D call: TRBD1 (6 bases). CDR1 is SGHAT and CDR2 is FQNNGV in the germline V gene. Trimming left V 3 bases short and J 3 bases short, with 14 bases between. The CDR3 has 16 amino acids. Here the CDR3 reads CASSFRTGIYTGELFF. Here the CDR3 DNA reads TGTGCCAGCAGCTTTAGAACAGGGATTTACACCGGGGAGCTGTTTTTT.

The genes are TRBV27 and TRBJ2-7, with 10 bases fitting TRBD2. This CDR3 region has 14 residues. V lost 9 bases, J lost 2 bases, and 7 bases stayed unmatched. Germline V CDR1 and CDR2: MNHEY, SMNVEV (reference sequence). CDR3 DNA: TGTGCCAGTAGTCTAGCGGGGGTTACCTACGAGCAGTACTTC. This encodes CASSLAGVTYEQYF.